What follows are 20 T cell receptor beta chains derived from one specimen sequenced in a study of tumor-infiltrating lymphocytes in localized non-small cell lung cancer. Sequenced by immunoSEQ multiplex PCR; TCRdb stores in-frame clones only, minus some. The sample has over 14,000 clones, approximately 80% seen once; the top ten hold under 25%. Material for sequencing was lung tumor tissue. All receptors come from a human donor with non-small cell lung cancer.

CDR3 amino acids: CATSRDRLSGNTIYF. CDR3 nucleotide sequence: TGTGCCACCAGCAGAGACAGACTCTCTGGAAACACCATATATTTT. The chain combines TRBV15 with TRBJ1-3; unclear D gene. V was clipped by 0 bases and J by 0 bases, with 6 bases between them. Germline values: CDR1 LNHNV, CDR2 YYDKDF (reference sequence). The CDR3 totals 15 residues.

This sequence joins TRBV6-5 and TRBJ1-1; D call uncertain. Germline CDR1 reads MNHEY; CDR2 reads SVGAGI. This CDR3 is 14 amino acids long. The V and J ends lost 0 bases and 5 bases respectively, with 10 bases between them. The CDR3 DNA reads TGTGCCAGCAGTTACTCGGCGGTGGGGACTGAAGCTTTCTTT. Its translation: CASSYSAVGTEAFF.

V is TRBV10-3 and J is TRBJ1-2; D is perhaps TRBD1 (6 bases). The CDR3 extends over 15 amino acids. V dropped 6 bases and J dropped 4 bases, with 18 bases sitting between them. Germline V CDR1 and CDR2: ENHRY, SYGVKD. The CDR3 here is CAISRTTQGSYGYTF. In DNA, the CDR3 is TGTGCCATCAGCCGAACGACTCAGGGGAGCTATGGCTACACCTTC.

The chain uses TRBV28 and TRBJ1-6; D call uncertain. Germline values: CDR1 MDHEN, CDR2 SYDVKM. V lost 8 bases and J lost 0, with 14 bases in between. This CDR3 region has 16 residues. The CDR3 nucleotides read TGTGCCAGCGAGAGCAGACACAGCTCCTATAATTCACCCCTCCACTTT. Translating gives CASESRHSSYNSPLHF.

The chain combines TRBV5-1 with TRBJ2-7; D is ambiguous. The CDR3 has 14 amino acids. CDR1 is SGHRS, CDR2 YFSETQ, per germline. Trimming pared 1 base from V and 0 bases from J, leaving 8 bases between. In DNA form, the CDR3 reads TGCGCCAGCAGCTTGTTCGGCGACTCCTACGAGCAGTACTTC. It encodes CASSLFGDSYEQYF.

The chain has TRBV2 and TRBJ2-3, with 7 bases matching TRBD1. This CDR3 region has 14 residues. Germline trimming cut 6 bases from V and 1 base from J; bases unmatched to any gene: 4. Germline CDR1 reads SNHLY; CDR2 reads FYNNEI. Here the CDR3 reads CASRSGQGTDTQYF. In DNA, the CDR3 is TGTGCCAGCAGGTCAGGACAGGGCACAGATACGCAGTATTTT. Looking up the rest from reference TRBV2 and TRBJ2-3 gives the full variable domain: EPEVTQTPSHQVTQMGQEVILRCVPISNHLYFYWYRQILGQKVEFLVSFYNNEISEKSEIFDDQFSVERPDGSNFTLKIRSTKLEDSAMYFCASRSGQGTDTQYFGPGTRLTVL.

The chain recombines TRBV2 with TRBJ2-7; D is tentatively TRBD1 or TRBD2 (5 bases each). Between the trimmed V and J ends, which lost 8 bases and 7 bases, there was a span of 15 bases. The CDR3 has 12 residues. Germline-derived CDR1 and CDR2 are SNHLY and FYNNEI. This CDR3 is CASGPPWGEQYF. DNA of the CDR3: TGTGCCAGCGGGCCACCATGGGGGGAGCAGTACTTC.

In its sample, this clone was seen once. CDR3 in amino acids: CASSLGTGSNQPQHF. In DNA, the CDR3 is TGTGCCAGCAGCTTAGGGACAGGGAGCAATCAGCCCCAGCATTTT. The J gene is TRBJ1-5, the V gene TRBV11-1; TRBD1 aligns across 8 bases. Germline V CDR1 and CDR2: SGHAT, FQDESV (reference sequence). The CDR3 sequence is 15 residues long. The junction had 0 bases not matched to a gene; V was cut back by 1 base and J by 1 base.

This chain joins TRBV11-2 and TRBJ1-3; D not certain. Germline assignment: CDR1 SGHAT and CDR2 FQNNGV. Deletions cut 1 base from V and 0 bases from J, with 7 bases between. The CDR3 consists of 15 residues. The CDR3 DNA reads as TGTGCCAGCAGCTTAGGGGGAAGCTCTGGAAACACCATATATTTT. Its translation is CASSLGGSSGNTIYF.

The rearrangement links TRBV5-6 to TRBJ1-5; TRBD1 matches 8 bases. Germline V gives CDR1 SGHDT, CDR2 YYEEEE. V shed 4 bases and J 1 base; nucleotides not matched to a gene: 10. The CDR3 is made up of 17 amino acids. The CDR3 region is CASSPGPGQDSNQPQHF. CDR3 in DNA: TGTGCCAGCAGCCCCGGCCCGGGACAGGACAGCAATCAGCCCCAGCATTTT.

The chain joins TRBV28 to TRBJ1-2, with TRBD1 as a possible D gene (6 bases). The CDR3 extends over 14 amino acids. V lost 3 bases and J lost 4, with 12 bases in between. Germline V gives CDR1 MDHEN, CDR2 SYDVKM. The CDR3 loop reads CASSLGARSYGYTF. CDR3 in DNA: TGTGCCAGCAGTTTGGGGGCGCGGAGCTATGGCTACACCTTC.

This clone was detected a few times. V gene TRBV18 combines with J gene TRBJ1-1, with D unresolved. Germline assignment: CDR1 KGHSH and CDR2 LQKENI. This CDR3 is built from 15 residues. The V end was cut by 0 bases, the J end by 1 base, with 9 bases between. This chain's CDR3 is CASSPPIAGNTEAFF. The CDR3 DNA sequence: TGTGCCAGCTCACCACCGATAGCTGGGAACACTGAAGCTTTCTTT.

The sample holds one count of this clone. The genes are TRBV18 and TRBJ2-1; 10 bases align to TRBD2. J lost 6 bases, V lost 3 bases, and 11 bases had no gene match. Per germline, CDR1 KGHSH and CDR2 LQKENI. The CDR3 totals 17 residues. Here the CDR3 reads CASSPSSLAGSGNEQFF. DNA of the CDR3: TGTGCCAGCTCACCCTCTTCACTAGCGGGGTCGGGCAATGAGCAGTTCTTC.

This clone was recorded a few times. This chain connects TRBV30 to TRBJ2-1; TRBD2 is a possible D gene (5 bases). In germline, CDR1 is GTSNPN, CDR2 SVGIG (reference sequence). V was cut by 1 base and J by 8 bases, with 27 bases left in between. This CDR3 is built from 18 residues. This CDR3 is CAWSGVLEGDTPGYEQFF. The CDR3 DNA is TGTGCCTGGAGTGGGGTACTCGAGGGAGACACCCCTGGGTATGAGCAGTTCTTC.

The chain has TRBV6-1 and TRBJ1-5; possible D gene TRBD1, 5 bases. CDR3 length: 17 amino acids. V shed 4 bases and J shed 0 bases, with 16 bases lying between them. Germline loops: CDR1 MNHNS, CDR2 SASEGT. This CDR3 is CASSVLGTAYSNQPQHF. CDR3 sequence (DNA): TGTGCCAGCAGTGTTCTCGGGACGGCGTATAGCAATCAGCCCCAGCATTTT.

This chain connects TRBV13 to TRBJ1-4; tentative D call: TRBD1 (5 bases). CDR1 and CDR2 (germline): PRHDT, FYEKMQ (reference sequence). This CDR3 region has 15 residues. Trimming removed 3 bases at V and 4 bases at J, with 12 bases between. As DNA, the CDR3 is TGTGCCAGCAGCTTTGCGGGACGGAATAATGAAAAACTGTTTTTT. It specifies CASSFAGRNNEKLFF.

Written as DNA, the CDR3 is TGTGCCAGCAGCTCGAGGGGCAAGACAGGGGGAATATGGAACACCATATATTTT. The encoded protein is CASSSRGKTGGIWNTIYF. This chain links TRBV21-1 with TRBJ1-3; TRBD1 was called by the table and not checked on the DNA. TRBV21-1 has pseudogene status. The CDR3 is made up of 18 amino acids.

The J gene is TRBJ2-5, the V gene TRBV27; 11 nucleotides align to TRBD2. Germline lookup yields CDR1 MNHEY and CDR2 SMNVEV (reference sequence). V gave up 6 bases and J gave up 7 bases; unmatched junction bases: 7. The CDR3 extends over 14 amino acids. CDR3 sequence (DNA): TGTGCCAGCAGCCCTTCGGGACTAGCGGCGACCCAGTACTTC. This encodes CASSPSGLAATQYF.

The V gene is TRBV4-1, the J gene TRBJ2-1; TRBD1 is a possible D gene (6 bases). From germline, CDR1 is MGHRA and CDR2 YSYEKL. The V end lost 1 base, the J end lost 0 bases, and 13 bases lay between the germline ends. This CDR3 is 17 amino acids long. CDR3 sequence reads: CASSQGPGVSSYNEQFF. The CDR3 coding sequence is TGCGCCAGCAGCCAAGGCCCAGGGGTGAGCTCCTACAATGAGCAGTTCTTC.

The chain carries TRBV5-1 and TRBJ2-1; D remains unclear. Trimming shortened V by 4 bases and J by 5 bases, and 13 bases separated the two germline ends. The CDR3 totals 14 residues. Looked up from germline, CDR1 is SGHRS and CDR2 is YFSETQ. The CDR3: CASSVHPLNNEQFF. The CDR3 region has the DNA TGCGCCAGCAGCGTTCATCCCTTGAACAATGAGCAGTTCTTC.